Below, one T cell receptor (beta chain) is given with its context. Its cognate antigen is unknown. Libraries were prepared by immunoSEQ multiplex PCR; TCRdb keeps only in-frame clonotypes and omits some of them. Of some 86,000 clones listed, less than 95% are singletons. The data originate from a study of T cell responses to AZD1222 COVID-19 vaccine. In germline, CDR1 is MDHEN, CDR2 SYDVKM. CDR3 length equals 16 residues. V was clipped by 5 bases and J by 6 bases; unmatched bases: 8. Pooled together were second doses at about 4 or about 12 weeks. General observations from the study: Vaccine-related CD4 TCRs covered spike, predominating at 160-218 and 743-854. Nearly half of the spike-specific TCRs reportedly recognize variant regions that carry no mutations. The donor cohort was predominantly white British with a female majority, and clonal diversity may have been underestimated.

The sample consisted of peripheral blood, taken 28 days after the second AZD1222 dose. This sequence originates from an adult who received the AZD1222 COVID-19 vaccine. The chain uses TRBV28 and TRBJ2-4, with TRBD1 matching 12 bases. The CDR3, as DNA: TGTGCCAGCAGTCCTGCCGGGACAGGGGGCCGAAACATTCAGTACTTC. Its protein is CASSPAGTGGRNIQYF.